This entry lists 5 T cell receptor beta chains sequenced from one sample in a study of CXCR3-negative and CXCR3-positive naive CD8 T cells (dated by TCRdb to the late 2010s). What these receptors recognize is not known. Data came from a NextSeq 550. The Human TCR Profiling Kit (MiLaboratory) was used to prepare UMI-labeled 5' RACE TRB cDNA libraries. With the reads reprocessed by TCRdb, a single entry stands for each CDR3 protein sequence and no DNA is reported. The sample table on file contains under 150,000 distinct CDR3 sequences. Jointly, the top ten make up 0.4% to 0.45% of the sample. Results the study describes overall, beyond this receptor: Compared with CXCR3-negative naive cells, CXCR3-positive naive cells had TRB CDR3s with higher hydrophobicity (lower Kidera factor 4), lower energy, and higher strength and volume indices.

Sequences were obtained from naive CXCR3+ CD8+ T cells from blood. The meaning of the sample's cell subset or site label: CD45RO-CCR7+CD27+CD95- naive CD8+ T cells expressing CXCR3 (TNR3+). Receptors originate from a human donor in good health. Some clones in this sample may be carry-over from other donors' samples.

This chain connects TRBV6-5 to TRBJ2-5; TCRdb's D call, TRBD1, is unchecked because there is no DNA. This CDR3 contains 16 residues. Germline assignment: CDR1 MNHEY and CDR2 SVGAGI. The CDR3 sequence is CASSYEQGATVETQYF.

The J gene is TRBJ2-1, the V gene TRBV6-5; the TRBD1 assignment by TCRdb is unverifiable without DNA. In germline, CDR1 is MNHEY, CDR2 SVGAGI. The CDR3 consists of 17 residues. The CDR3 loop reads CASSYPRPGRGYNEQFF.

V and J are TRBV27 and TRBJ2-3; TCRdb selects TRBD1, and the lack of DNA leaves this call unchecked. There are 14 residues in the CDR3. The V gene's germline CDR1 is MNHEY and CDR2 SMNVEV (reference sequence). This chain's CDR3 is CASSLRQGPDTQYF.

This chain joins TRBV6-2 or TRBV6-3 and TRBJ1-1; TCRdb selects TRBD1, and the lack of DNA leaves this call unchecked. Germline V gene data show CDR1 as MNHEY and CDR2 as SVGEGT. There are 15 residues in the CDR3. The CDR3 sequence is CASSEYPGPNTEAFF.

The J gene is TRBJ2-1, the V gene TRBV28; the TCRdb D gene call, TRBD2, has no DNA to confirm it. The CDR3 is 13 amino acids. Germline assignment: CDR1 MDHEN and CDR2 SYDVKM. The CDR3 sequence: CASSLGTRNEQFF.